In its sample, the clone carrying this T cell receptor beta chain was seen a few times. The sample comes from a study of T-cell reconstitution after alpha-beta-depleted transplantation in children. Germline V gene sequence: CDR1 SQVTM, CDR2 ANQGSEA. The trim removed 7 bases at V and 4 bases at J, leaving 4 bases unmatched. This CDR3 is built from 13 residues. A TCRbeta library incorporating unique molecular identifiers was prepared. In TCRdb, the PCR reads were re-called with MiXCR into one record per CDR3 protein. Among around 530,000 distinct CDR3 sequences, 32% were seen once, and the ten largest hold around 2.5%.

The chain combines TRBV29-1 with TRBJ2-1; 10 nucleotides line up with TRBD1. This TCR came from a human donor who donated a stem cell graft to a child with aplastic anemia. This sample comprised PBMCs from the stem cell graft donor, obtained from the stem cell graft. CDR3 amino acids: CSAMGQGYNEQFF. The CDR3, as DNA: TGCAGCGCAATGGGACAGGGGTACAATGAGCAGTTCTTC.